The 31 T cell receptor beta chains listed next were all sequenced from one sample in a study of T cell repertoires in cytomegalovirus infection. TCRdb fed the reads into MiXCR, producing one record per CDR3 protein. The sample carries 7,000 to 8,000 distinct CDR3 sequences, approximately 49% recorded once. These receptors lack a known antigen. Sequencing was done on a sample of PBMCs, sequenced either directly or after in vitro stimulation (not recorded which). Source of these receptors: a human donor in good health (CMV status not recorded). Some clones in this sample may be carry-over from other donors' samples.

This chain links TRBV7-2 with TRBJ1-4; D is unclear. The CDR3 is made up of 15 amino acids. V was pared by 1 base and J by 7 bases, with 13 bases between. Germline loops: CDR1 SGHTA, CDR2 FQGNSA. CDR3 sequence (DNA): TGTGCCAGCAGCTTAGGGTCCCCACGGGGTGAAAAACTGTTTTTT. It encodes CASSLGSPRGEKLFF.

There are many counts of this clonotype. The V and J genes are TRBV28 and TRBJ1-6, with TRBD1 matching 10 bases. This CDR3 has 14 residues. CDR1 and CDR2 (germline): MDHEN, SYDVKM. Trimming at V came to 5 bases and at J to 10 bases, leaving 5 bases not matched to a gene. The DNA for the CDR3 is TGTGCCAGCAGTGGGACAGGGGTAGGCTCACCCCTCCACTTT. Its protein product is CASSGTGVGSPLHF.

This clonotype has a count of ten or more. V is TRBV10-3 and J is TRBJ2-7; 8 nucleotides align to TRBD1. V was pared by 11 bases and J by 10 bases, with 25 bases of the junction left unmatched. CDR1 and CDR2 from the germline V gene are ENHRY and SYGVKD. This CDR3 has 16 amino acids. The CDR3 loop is CAAQTPGDRPKSGQYF. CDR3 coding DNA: TGTGCCGCCCAGACACCGGGGGACAGGCCAAAGTCCGGACAGTACTTC.

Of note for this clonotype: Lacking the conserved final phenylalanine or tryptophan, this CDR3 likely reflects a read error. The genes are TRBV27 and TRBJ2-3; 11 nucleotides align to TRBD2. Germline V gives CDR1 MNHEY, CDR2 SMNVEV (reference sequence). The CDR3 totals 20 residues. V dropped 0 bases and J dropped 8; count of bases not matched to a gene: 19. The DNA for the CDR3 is TGTGCCAGCAGTTTATCGAGTGTCCTAGCGGGAGGCCTTAGCACCGCTACGCAGTATTTG. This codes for CASSLSSVLAGGLSTATQYL.

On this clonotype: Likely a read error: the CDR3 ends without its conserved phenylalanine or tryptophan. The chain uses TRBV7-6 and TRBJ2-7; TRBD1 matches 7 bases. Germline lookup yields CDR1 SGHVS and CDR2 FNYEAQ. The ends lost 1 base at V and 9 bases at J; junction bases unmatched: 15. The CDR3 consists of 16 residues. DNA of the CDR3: TGTGCCAGCAGCTTAGGACCACAGGGGATCTCCTACTTGCAGTACTTA. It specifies CASSLGPQGISYLQYL.

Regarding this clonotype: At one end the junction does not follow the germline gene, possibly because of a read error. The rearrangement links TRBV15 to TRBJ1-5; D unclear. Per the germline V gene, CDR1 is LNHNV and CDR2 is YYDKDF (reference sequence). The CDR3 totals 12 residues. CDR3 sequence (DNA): TGTGCCACCAGCAGGATAGATCAGCCCCAGCGTTTT. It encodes CATSRIDQPQRF.

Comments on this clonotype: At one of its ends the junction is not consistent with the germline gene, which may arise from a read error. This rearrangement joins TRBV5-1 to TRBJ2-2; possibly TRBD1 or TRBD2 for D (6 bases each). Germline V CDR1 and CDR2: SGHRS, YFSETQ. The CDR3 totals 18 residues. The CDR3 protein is CASRLASLSGGYTGELFF. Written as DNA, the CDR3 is TGCGCCAGCCGCTTGGCCTCGTTGTCCGGGGGCTACACCGGGGAGCTGTTTTTT.

This CDR3 is CSTAVRQGTNQPQHF. The DNA of the CDR3 is TGTTCCACAGCCGTCCGACAGGGGACCAATCAGCCCCAGCATTTT. The chain is built from TRBV6-5 and TRBJ1-5; the match to TRBD1 covers 8 bases. Germline V CDR1 and CDR2: MNHEY, SVGAGI. The CDR3 totals 15 residues.

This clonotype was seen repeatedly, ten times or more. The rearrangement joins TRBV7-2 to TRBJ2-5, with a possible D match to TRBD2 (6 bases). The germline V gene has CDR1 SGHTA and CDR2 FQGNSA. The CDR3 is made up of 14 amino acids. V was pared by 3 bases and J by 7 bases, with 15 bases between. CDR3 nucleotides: TGTGCCAGCAGCTTCATCCTGGGGGGTTGGACCCAGTACTTC. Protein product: CASSFILGGWTQYF.

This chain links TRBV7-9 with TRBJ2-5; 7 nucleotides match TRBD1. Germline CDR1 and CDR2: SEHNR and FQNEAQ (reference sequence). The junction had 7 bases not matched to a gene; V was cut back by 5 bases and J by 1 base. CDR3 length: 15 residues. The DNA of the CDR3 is TGTGCCAGCAGCCAGGGACAGTTAGTCCAAGAGACCCAGTACTTC. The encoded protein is CASSQGQLVQETQYF.

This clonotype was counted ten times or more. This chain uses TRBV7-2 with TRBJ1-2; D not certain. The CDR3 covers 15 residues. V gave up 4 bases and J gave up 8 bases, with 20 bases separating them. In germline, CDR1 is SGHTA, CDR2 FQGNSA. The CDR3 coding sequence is TGTGCCAGCAGCTCCTTACGGCTTGGCGCAGGAGGCTACACCTTC. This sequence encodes CASSSLRLGAGGYTF.

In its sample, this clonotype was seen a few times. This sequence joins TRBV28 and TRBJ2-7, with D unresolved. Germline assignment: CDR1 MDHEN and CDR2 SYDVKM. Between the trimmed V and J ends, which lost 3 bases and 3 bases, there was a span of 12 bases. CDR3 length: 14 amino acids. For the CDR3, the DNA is TGTGCCAGCAGTTTGATCGGAAGGGTCTACGAGCAGTACTTC. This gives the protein CASSLIGRVYEQYF.

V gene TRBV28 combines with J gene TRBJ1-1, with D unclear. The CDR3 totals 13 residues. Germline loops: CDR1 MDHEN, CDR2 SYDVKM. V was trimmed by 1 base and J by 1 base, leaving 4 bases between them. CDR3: CASSLLSNTEAFF. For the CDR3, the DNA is TGTGCCAGCAGTTTATTATCGAACACTGAAGCTTTCTTT. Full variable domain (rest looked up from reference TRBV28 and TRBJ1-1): DVKVTQSSRYLVKRTGEKVFLECVQDMDHENMFWYRQDPGLGLRLIYFSYDVKMKEKGDIPEGYSVSREKKERFSLILESASTNQTSMYLCASSLLSNTEAFFGQGTRLTVV.

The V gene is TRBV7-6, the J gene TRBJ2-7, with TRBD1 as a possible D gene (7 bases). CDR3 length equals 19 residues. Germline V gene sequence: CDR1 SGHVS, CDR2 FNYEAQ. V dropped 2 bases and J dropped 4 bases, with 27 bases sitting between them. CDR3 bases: TGTGCCAGCAGCTTATCTATCCCATTGGGGCAGGGGGGAAGTTACGAGCAGTACTTC. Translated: CASSLSIPLGQGGSYEQYF.

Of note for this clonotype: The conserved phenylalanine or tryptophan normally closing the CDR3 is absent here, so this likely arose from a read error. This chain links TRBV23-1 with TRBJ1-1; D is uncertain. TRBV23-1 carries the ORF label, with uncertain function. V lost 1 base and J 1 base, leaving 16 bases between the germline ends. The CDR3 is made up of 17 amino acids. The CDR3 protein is CASSQWECQWGNTEAFL. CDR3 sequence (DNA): TGCGCCAGCAGTCAATGGGAGTGTCAGTGGGGGAACACTGAAGCTTTCTTA.

The CDR3 sequence: CASSGPESSLNYEQYF. CDR3 coding DNA: TGTGCCAGCTCGGGCCCTGAGTCCAGCTTGAACTACGAGCAGTACTTC. The V and J genes are TRBV7-6 and TRBJ2-7; D remains ambiguous. CDR3 length: 16 residues. V was shortened by 8 bases and J by 3 bases, with 23 bases between the two germline ends. Germline V gene data show CDR1 as SGHVS and CDR2 as FNYEAQ.

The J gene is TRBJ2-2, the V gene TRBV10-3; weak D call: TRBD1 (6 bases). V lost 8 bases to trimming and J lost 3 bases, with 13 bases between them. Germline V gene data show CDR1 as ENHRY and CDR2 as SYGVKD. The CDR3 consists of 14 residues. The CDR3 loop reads CAIARDTDTGELFF. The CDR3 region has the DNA TGTGCCATCGCCAGGGACACCGACACCGGGGAGCTGTTTTTT.

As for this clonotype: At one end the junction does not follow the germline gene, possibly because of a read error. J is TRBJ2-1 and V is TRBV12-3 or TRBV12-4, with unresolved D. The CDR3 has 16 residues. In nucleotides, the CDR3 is TGTGCCAGCATTTTAGCCCCTTACGGTAGGGCCAATGAGCCATTCTTC. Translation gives CASILAPYGRANEPFF.

CDR3 residues: CASSEGPGVGPQHF. CDR3 sequence (DNA): TGTGCCAGCAGCGAGGGCCCGGGGGTTGGGCCCCAGCATTTT. The rearrangement uses TRBV9 and TRBJ1-5; weak D call: TRBD1 (5 bases). V lost 3 bases and J 9 bases, leaving 16 bases between the germline ends. Germline CDR1 is SGDLS and CDR2 is YYNGEE. This CDR3 has 14 amino acids.

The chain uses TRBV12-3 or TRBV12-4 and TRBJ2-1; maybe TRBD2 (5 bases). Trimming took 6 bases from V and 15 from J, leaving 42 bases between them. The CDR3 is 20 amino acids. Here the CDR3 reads CASSSLSLLVGERSYNETFF. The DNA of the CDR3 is TGTGCCAGCAGCTCCCTAAGCCTCCTTGTGGGAGAAAGGTCCTACAATGAGACGTTCTTC.

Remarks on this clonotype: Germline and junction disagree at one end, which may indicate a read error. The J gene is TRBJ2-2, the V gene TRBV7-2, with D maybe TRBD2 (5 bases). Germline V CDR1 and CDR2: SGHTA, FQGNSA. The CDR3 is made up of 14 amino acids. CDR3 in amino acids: CASSVWTSNGEMFF. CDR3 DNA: TGTGCCAGCAGCGTATGGACCTCGAACGGGGAGATGTTTTTT.

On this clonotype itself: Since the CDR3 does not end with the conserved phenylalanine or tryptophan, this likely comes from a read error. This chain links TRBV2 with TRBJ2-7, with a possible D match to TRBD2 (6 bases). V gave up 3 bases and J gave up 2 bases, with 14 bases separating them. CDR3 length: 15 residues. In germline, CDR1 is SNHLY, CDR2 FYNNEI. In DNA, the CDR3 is TGTGCCAGCAGTGAGACCGGGACTGACCCCTACGAGCAGTACTTA. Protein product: CASSETGTDPYEQYL.

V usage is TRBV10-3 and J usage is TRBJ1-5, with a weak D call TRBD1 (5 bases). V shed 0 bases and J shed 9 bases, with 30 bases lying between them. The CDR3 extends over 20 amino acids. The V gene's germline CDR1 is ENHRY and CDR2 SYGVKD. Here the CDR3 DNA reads TGTGCCATCAGTGAGTCGGAACAGGTGAGTGACGAGACTCGCAATACGCCCCAGCATTTT. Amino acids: CAISESEQVSDETRNTPQHF.

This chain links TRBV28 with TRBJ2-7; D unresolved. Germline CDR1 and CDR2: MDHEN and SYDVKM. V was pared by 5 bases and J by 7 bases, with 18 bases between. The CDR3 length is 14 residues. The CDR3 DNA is TGTGCCAGCAGTCGGCTAGAGTTGAACGGGGAGCAGTACTTC. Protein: CASSRLELNGEQYF.

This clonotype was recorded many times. The CDR3 coding sequence is TGTGCCAGCAGTTTAAGGGACACCCTCTCCTACGAGCAGTACTTC. Residues: CASSLRDTLSYEQYF. The rearrangement links TRBV27 to TRBJ2-7; the D gene is possibly TRBD1 (6 bases). Trimming shortened V by 2 bases and J by 0 bases, and 11 bases separated the two germline ends. The CDR3 covers 15 residues. Germline V CDR1 and CDR2: MNHEY, SMNVEV (reference sequence).

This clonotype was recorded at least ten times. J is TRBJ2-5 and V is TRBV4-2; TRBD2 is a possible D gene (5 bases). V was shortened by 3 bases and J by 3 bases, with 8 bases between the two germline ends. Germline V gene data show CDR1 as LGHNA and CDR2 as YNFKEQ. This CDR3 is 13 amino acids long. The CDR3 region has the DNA TGTGCCAGCAGCCACTCGGGAAAAGAGACCCAGTACTTC. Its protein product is CASSHSGKETQYF.

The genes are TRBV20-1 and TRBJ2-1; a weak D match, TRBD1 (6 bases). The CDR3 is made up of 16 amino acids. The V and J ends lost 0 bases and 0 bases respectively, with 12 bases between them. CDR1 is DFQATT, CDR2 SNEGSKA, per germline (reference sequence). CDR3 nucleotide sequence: TGCAGTGCTAGAGATCTCGACAGGAGCTCCTACAATGAGCAGTTCTTC. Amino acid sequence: CSARDLDRSSYNEQFF.

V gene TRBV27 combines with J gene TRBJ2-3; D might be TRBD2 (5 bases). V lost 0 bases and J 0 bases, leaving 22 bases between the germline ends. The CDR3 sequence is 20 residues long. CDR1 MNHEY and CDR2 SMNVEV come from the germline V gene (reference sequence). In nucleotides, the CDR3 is TGTGCCAGCAGTTTATCGAGTGTCCTAGCTTTAGGCCTTAGCACAGATACGCAGTATTTT. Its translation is CASSLSSVLALGLSTDTQYF.

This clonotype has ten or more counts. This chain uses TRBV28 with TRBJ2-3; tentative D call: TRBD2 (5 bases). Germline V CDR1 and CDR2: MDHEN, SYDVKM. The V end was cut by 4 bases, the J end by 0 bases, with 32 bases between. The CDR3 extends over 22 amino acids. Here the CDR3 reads CASSSYLVGSSPGSSSTDTQYF. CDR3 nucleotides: TGTGCCAGCAGTTCGTATCTGGTTGGGTCCTCCCCGGGGTCTTCTAGCACAGATACGCAGTATTTT.

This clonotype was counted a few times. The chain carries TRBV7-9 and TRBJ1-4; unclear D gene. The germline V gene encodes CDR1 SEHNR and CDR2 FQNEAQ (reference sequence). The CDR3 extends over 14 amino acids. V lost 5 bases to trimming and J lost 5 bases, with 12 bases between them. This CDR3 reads CASSETGGNEKLFF. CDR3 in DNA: TGTGCCAGCAGCGAAACTGGAGGCAATGAAAAACTGTTTTTT.

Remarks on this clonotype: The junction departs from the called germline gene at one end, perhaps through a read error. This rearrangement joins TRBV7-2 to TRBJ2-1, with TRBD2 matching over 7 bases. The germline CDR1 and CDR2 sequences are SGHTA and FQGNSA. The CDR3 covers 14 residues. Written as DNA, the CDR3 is TGTGCCAGCAGACAGGCGGGAGTATGGAATGAGAAGTTCTTC. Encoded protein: CASRQAGVWNEKFF.